This T cell receptor (beta chain) derives from a study of T cells in tuberculosis. Study results and caveats: Shorter CDR3-alpha in active tuberculosis partly drove smaller distances. Active tuberculosis alpha repertoires lay closer to GMM-specific TCRs than controls'.

The V gene's germline CDR1 is MGHRA and CDR2 YSYEKL. Between the trimmed V and J ends, which lost 0 bases and 5 bases, there was a span of 5 bases. CDR3 length: 13 residues. On this clone itself: What it recognizes is unknown.

TCRdb's copy holds only in-frame clones and misses some; the assay was immunoSEQ multiplex PCR. The sample records tens of thousands of clones, around 93% being singletons. The sequence derives from a donor between 5 and 29 years old with latent tuberculosis or without tuberculosis infection. Some clones in this sample may be carry-over from other donors' samples. This chain connects TRBV4-1 to TRBJ1-5; D unclear. Material for sequencing was PBMCs. The CDR3 coding sequence is TGCGCCAGCAGCCAAGACCGGGATCAGCCCCAGCATTTT. Protein: CASSQDRDQPQHF.